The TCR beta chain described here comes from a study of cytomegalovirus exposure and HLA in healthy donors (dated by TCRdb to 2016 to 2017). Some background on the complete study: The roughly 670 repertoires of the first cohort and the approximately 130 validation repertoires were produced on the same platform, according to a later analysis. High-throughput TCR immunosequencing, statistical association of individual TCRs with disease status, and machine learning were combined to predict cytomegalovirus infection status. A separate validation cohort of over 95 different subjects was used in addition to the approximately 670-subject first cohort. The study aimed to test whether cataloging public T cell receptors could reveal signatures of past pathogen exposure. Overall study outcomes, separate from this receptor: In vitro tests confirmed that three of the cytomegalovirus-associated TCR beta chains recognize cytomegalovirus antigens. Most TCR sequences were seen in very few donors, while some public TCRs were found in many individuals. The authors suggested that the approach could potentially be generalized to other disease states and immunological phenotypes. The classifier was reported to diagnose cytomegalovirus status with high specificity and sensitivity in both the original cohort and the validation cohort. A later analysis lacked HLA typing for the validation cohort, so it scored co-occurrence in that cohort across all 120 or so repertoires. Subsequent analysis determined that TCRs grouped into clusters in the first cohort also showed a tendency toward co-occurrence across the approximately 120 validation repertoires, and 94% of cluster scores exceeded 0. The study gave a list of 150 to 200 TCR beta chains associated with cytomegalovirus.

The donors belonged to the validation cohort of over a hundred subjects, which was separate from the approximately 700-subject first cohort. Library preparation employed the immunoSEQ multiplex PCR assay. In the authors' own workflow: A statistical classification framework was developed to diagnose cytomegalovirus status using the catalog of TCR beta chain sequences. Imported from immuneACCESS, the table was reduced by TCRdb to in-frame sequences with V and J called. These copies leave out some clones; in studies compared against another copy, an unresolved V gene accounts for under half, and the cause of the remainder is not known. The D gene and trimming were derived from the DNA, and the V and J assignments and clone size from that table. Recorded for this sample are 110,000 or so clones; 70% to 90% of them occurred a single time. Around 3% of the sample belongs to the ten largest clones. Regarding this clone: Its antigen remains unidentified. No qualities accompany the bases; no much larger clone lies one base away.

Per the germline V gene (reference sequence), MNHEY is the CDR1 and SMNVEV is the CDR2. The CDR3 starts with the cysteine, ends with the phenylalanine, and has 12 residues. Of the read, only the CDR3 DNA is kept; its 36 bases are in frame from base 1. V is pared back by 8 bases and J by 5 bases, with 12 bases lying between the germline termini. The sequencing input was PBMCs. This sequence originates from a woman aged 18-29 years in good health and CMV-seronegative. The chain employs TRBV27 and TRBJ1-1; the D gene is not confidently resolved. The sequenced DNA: TGTGCCAGCGGCCCGGACTATACTGAAGCTTTCTTT. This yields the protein CASGPDYTEAFF.